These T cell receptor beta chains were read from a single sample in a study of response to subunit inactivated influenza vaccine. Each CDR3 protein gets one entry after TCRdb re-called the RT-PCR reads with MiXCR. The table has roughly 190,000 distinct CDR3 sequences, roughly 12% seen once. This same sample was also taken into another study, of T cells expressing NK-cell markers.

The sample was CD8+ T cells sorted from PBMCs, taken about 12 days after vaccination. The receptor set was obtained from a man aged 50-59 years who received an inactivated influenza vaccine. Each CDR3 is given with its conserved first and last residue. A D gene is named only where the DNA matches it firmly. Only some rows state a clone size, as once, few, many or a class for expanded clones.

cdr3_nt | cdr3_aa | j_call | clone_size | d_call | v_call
TGTGCCAGCAGCAAAGGGGGGACTAGCGAGCAAGAGACCCAGTACTTC | CASSKGGTSEQETQYF | TRBJ2-5 | - | - | TRBV21-1
TGTGCCAGCAGACGCACGACTAGCGGGTCGGACAATGAGCAGTTCTTC | CASRRTTSGSDNEQFF | TRBJ2-1 | - | TRBD2 | TRBV7-9
TGTGCCAGCAGCCCAACGGCTGAGGACACCGGGGAGCTGTTTTTT | CASSPTAEDTGELFF | TRBJ2-2 | - | - | TRBV4-2
TGTGCCAGCAGTTACTCGGGGGGAAAGTATGAGCAGTTCTTC | CASSYSGGKYEQFF | TRBJ2-1 | few | - | TRBV6-2/TRBV6-3
TGTGCCAGCAGTCCCCATGACAGGTTCTATGGCTACACCTTC | CASSPHDRFYGYTF | TRBJ1-2 | few | - | TRBV27
TGTGCCACCAGCAGGGCCAGCAATCAGCCCCAGCATTTT | CATSRASNQPQHF | TRBJ1-5 | few | - | TRBV15
TGCAGTGCTACGGACAGGGAGATATACGAGCAGTACTTC | CSATDREIYEQYF | TRBJ2-7 | few | TRBD1 | TRBV20-1
TGTGCCAGCAGTTATGGGGGGTATAGCTACAATGAGCAGTTCTTC | CASSYGGYSYNEQFF | TRBJ2-1 | - | - | TRBV6-5
TGTGCCAGCAGCTTGGAGCTTCTCTCTAGCGGGGGCAACAATGAGCAGTTCTTC | CASSLELLSSGGNNEQFF | TRBJ2-1 | many | TRBD2 | TRBV11-2
TGTGCCAGCAGTTACTCGCTCATGGGGAATGAGCAGTTCTTC | CASSYSLMGNEQFF | TRBJ2-1 | - | - | TRBV6-5
TGTGCCAGCAGTCCGTTTCGGGGCCTCCAAGAGACCCAGTACTTC | CASSPFRGLQETQYF | TRBJ2-5 | few | - | TRBV7-9
TGTGCCAGCAGCGTATATTCTAGCGGGAGAGGAGGAAGCACAGATACGCAGTATTTT | CASSVYSSGRGGSTDTQYF | TRBJ2-3 | few | TRBD2 | TRBV9
TGTGCCAGCAGCTCACACAGGACAGGGAAAGAGGGCTACACCTTC | CASSSHRTGKEGYTF | TRBJ1-2 | few | TRBD1 | TRBV7-6
TGCAGCGTCGGGACAGAAAATAGCAATCAGCCCCAGCATTTT | CSVGTENSNQPQHF | TRBJ1-5 | few | TRBD1 | TRBV29-1
TGCAGTGCTAGAGATATTGGCCAGGGCCCCCGGCAGCCCCAGCATTTT | CSARDIGQGPRQPQHF | TRBJ1-5 | few | - | TRBV20-1
TGTGCCAGCAGCTCAGGACAGATCTACGAGCAGTACTTC | CASSSGQIYEQYF | TRBJ2-7 | many | - | TRBV7-9
TGTGCCATCAGTGGGGGAGGGGACAGGGCAGACGAGCAGTACTTC | CAISGGGDRADEQYF | TRBJ2-7 | few | TRBD1 | TRBV10-3
TGTGCCAGCAGTCCGGGACTAGCGGCCGAGCAGTACTTC | CASSPGLAAEQYF | TRBJ2-7 | - | TRBD2 | TRBV6-2/TRBV6-3
TGTGCCACCTCCCTAACTAGCGGGGGGGCGTGGTCAGATACGCAGTATTTT | CATSLTSGGAWSDTQYF | TRBJ2-3 | - | TRBD2 | TRBV3-1
TGTGCCAGCAGTGATGATTTCGGGACATCGGAATCATTGTTTTTT | CASSDDFGTSESLFF | TRBJ1-4 | - | - | TRBV25-1
TGTGCCAGCAGTTTATTGGGGGGGCCAGGACCCTACGAGCAGTACTTC | CASSLLGGPGPYEQYF | TRBJ2-7 | - | - | TRBV28
TGTGCCAGCAGTTTATATCCCGTGAGTCATGGCTACACCTTC | CASSLYPVSHGYTF | TRBJ1-2 | few | - | TRBV28
TGTGCCAGCAGTTTGACGGACTTTAACTATGGCTACATCTTC | CASSLTDFNYGYIF | TRBJ1-2 | - | - | TRBV28
TGTGCCAGCAGCGTAGGGTATATCACAGATACGCAGTATTTT | CASSVGYITDTQYF | TRBJ2-3 | few | - | TRBV9
TGTGCCACCAGCACCTTACAGGGGGAGGGTGAAAAACTGTTTTTT | CATSTLQGEGEKLFF | TRBJ1-4 | few | TRBD1 | TRBV15
TGTGCCAGCAGTTACTCTAGAAGCGGCGGGCACACTGAAGCTTTCTTT | CASSYSRSGGHTEAFF | TRBJ1-1 | few | - | TRBV6-5
TGCGCCAGCAGCCAAGATGGACACCTTCCCAATTCACCCCTCCACTTT | CASSQDGHLPNSPLHF | TRBJ1-6 | many | - | TRBV4-3
TGTGCCAGCAGCTTAGCTTTTGGCATCCAAGAGACCCAGTACTTC | CASSLAFGIQETQYF | TRBJ2-5 | - | - | TRBV7-9
TGTGCCAGCAGTTCCGCGGCGCACAATGAGCAGTTCTTC | CASSSAAHNEQFF | TRBJ2-1 | - | - | TRBV2
TGTGCCAGCAGCTTACCGACAGGGTGGTTCACTGGCTACACCTTC | CASSLPTGWFTGYTF | TRBJ1-2 | - | TRBD1 | TRBV7-9
TGTGCCAGCAGTTCCATGGAAGGGGAAAACATTCAGTACTTC | CASSSMEGENIQYF | TRBJ2-4 | - | - | TRBV12-3/TRBV12-4